This T cell receptor (beta chain) was observed in a study of CD8 T cells in Susac syndrome. General observations from the study: Regarding the TCR sequencing and HLA analysis, the study admitted that a relatively small number of individuals were involved.

Sequencing targeted TCR beta in T cells from blood (CD8+ and CD4+). Controls matched for age and sex were healthy donors. The RNA, about 0.45 to 1 ug, was put through reverse transcription using random hexamers. Amplification of the TCR beta CDR3 was carried out by immunoSEQ multiplex PCR, which spanned a total of 54 Vbeta and 13 Jbeta segments. Each CDR3 protein gets one entry after TCRdb re-called the immunoSEQ multiplex PCR reads with MiXCR. Among approximately 120,000 distinct CDR3 sequences, around 94% were seen once, and the ten largest hold around 0.078%. Germline CDR1 reads SQVTM; CDR2 reads ANQGSEA. The length of the CDR3 is 13 residues. Between the trimmed V and J ends, which lost 7 bases and 10 bases, there was a span of 22 bases. As for this clonotype: Its target is unknown.

The sequence was collected from a human donor in good health. Source material: CD4+ T cells from PBMCs. The gene calls are TRBV29-1 and TRBJ1-1; D unclear. CDR3 loop: CSGEGTQTLGAFF. CDR3 coding DNA: TGCAGCGGGGAAGGCACACAAACACTAGGAGCTTTCTTT.